The rows below give T cell receptor beta chains drawn from one sample of a study of shared clonotypes between healthy human individuals. Measured with immunoSEQ multiplex PCR; TCRdb has only the in-frame clones, and not every one. The repertoire holds around 2,100,000 clones, with about 95% as singletons. Sequenced input: naive CD8+ T cells sorted from blood. All receptors derive from a man aged 18 to 30 in good health. The CDR3 runs from the conserved cysteine through the conserved F or W.

J gene: TRBJ1-1
CDR3 length: 13
V gene: TRBV28
CDR3 protein: CASSPLGTTEAFF

J gene: TRBJ1-5
CDR3 length: 15
V gene: TRBV28
CDR3 protein: CASSLGQGANQPQHF

J gene: TRBJ2-5
CDR3 length: 15
V gene: TRBV6-5
CDR3 protein: CASKTGTGGAETQYF

J gene: TRBJ2-5
CDR3 length: 16
V gene: TRBV6-5
CDR3 protein: CASSFSQAGVGETQYF

J gene: TRBJ2-5
CDR3 length: 12
V gene: TRBV30
CDR3 protein: CAWSAFLETQYF

J gene: TRBJ2-2
CDR3 length: 14
V gene: TRBV4-3
CDR3 protein: CASSQAENTGELFF

J gene: TRBJ2-5
CDR3 length: 16
V gene: TRBV7-9
CDR3 protein: CASSLVADRGYETQYF

J gene: TRBJ2-3
CDR3 length: 14
V gene: TRBV7-2
CDR3 protein: CASSLGPSGGTQYF

J gene: TRBJ2-1
CDR3 length: 14
V gene: TRBV4-3
CDR3 protein: CASSPIGAYNEQFF

J gene: TRBJ2-3
CDR3 length: 16
V gene: TRBV7-9
CDR3 protein: CASSSYRVGAADTQYF

J gene: TRBJ2-3
CDR3 length: 14
V gene: TRBV5-4
CDR3 protein: CASSWDSYTDTQYF

J gene: TRBJ1-2
CDR3 length: 15
V gene: TRBV19
CDR3 protein: CASSPGTAHGYGYTF

J gene: TRBJ1-6
CDR3 length: 14
V gene: TRBV7-2
CDR3 protein: CASSLLEGNSPLHF

J gene: TRBJ2-7
CDR3 length: 14
V gene: TRBV7-8
CDR3 protein: CASSLAAGSTEQYF

J gene: TRBJ1-2
CDR3 length: 14
V gene: TRBV9
CDR3 protein: CASSASERRDGYTF

J gene: TRBJ2-5
CDR3 length: 13
V gene: TRBV7-9
CDR3 protein: CASSLIAEETQYF

J gene: TRBJ1-2
CDR3 length: 14
V gene: TRBV5-4
CDR3 protein: CASSLVGGLDGYTF

J gene: TRBJ2-7
CDR3 length: 14
V gene: TRBV27
CDR3 protein: CASSQQGGPYEQYF

J gene: TRBJ2-7
CDR3 length: 17
V gene: TRBV4-2
CDR3 protein: CASSPGPDTFPSYEQYF

J gene: TRBJ1-6
CDR3 length: 15
V gene: TRBV4-1
CDR3 protein: CASSQDGTIQTPLHF

J gene: TRBJ2-1
CDR3 length: 18
V gene: TRBV15
CDR3 protein: CATSRVDNDYHSYNEQFF

J gene: TRBJ2-7
CDR3 length: 14
V gene: TRBV13
CDR3 protein: CASSTQGALYEQYF

J gene: TRBJ2-7
CDR3 length: 13
V gene: TRBV11-2
CDR3 protein: CASSLDRGREQYF

J gene: TRBJ2-7
CDR3 length: 15
V gene: TRBV28
CDR3 protein: CASSATSGTVYEQYF

J gene: TRBJ2-7
CDR3 length: 12
V gene: TRBV2
CDR3 protein: CASIRGIYEQYF

J gene: TRBJ1-2
CDR3 length: 13
V gene: TRBV28
CDR3 protein: CASASGTDYGYTF

J gene: TRBJ2-7
CDR3 length: 15
V gene: TRBV15
CDR3 protein: CATSRDKAGGLEQYF

J gene: TRBJ1-4
CDR3 length: 13
V gene: TRBV9
CDR3 protein: CASSVKAGGKLFF

J gene: TRBJ2-3
CDR3 length: 15
V gene: TRBV4-3
CDR3 protein: CASSQDLRETDTQYF

J gene: TRBJ1-2
CDR3 length: 11
V gene: TRBV6-1
CDR3 protein: CASSELAGYTF

J gene: TRBJ2-7
CDR3 length: 14
V gene: TRBV9
CDR3 protein: CASSVNDRGHEQYF

J gene: TRBJ1-2
CDR3 length: 16
V gene: TRBV5-1
CDR3 protein: CASSFGPVGRGDGYTF

J gene: TRBJ1-4
CDR3 length: 14
V gene: TRBV7-9
CDR3 protein: CASRSQGPNEKLFF

J gene: TRBJ1-4
CDR3 length: 15
V gene: TRBV19
CDR3 protein: CASSTWTGPKEKLFF

J gene: TRBJ2-1
CDR3 length: 17
V gene: TRBV4-1
CDR3 protein: CASSQEAAIADYNEQFF

J gene: TRBJ2-3
CDR3 length: 15
V gene: TRBV30
CDR3 protein: CAWSPGIGQVDTQYF

J gene: TRBJ2-3
CDR3 length: 14
V gene: TRBV10-1
CDR3 protein: CASSEYRDTDTQYF